This entry concerns a single TCR beta chain. The data derive from a study of blood T cell repertoires in COVID-19. About the research overall: COVID-19 samples collected from the United States, Italy and Spain covered acute and convalescent phases.

The repertoire was sequenced with immunoSEQ multiplex PCR; TCRdb's copy has only in-frame clones and lacks some. Among roughly 410,000 clones listed, around nine tenths were seen once. Enrolled during active infection, Seattle patients were then followed longitudinally. V gave up 4 bases and J gave up 4 bases, with 5 bases separating them. Germline V gene lookup returns CDR1 PRHDT and CDR2 FYEKMQ (reference sequence). The CDR3 is made up of 11 amino acids. Sequences were obtained from peripheral blood. The clonotype was recovered from a middle-aged woman with COVID-19, enrolled during active disease. The rearrangement joins TRBV13 to TRBJ2-7, with D uncertain. The DNA for the CDR3 is TGTGCCAGCAGCTCATTGTACGAGCAGTACTTC. This translates into CASSSLYEQYF.